This T cell receptor (beta chain) is from a study of T cell repertoires in cytomegalovirus infection. Study overall: From public TCR beta signatures came an indication of both CMV infection and matching HLA type. The study's findings and limits: CMV-specific HLA-C-restricted TCR beta clonotypes dominated the ex vivo response. Adding up the frequency of public TCR beta families identified people who carried CMV plus the relevant HLA.

One entry per CDR3 protein results from TCRdb running MiXCR on the reads. Among some 350,000 distinct CDR3 sequences listed, around 18% were seen once. Only a few counts were recorded for this clonotype. Its antigen is not identified. The germline CDR1 and CDR2 sequences are SGHNT and YYREEE (reference sequence). Trimming shortened V by 5 bases and J by 6 bases, and 19 bases separated the two germline ends. CDR3 length: 15 amino acids. The rearrangement uses TRBV5-4 and TRBJ2-3; D is tentatively TRBD1 or TRBD2 (6 bases each). Sequences were obtained from PBMCs. This TCR came from a human donor in good health (CMV status not recorded). Some clones in this sample may be carry-over from other donors' samples. Here the CDR3 reads CASRPQDGGPDTQYF. The CDR3 DNA follows: TGTGCCAGCAGACCTCAGGATGGGGGGCCGGATACGCAGTATTTT.